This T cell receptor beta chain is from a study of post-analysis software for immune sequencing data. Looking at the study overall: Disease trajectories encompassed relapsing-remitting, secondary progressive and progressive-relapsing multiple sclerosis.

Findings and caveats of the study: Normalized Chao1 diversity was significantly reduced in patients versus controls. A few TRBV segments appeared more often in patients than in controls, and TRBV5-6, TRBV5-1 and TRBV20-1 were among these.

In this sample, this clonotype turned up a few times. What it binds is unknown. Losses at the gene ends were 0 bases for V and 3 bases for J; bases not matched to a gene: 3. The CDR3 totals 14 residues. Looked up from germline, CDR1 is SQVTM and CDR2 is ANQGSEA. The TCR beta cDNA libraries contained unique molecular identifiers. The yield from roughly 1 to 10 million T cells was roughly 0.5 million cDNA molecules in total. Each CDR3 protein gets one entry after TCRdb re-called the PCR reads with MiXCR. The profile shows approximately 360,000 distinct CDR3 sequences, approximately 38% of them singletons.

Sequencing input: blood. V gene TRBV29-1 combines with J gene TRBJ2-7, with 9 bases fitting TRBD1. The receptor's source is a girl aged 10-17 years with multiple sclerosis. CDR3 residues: CSVEDPGQGYEQYF. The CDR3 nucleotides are TGCAGCGTTGAAGATCCGGGACAGGGCTACGAGCAGTACTTC.